This T cell receptor beta chain was recovered during a study of blood T cell repertoires in COVID-19. TCRdb's copy holds only in-frame clones and misses some; the assay was immunoSEQ multiplex PCR. The sample has roughly 200,000 clones, 84% seen once; the top ten hold approximately 3%. Germline CDR1 reads SQVTM; CDR2 reads ANQGSEA. V was trimmed by 2 bases and J by 4 bases, leaving 11 bases between them. The CDR3 is 13 residues long. A COVID-19 case had been met by exposed participants during the 2 weeks before study entry. The specimen sequenced was PBMCs or T cells enriched from blood (not recorded which). This receptor was obtained from a woman under 40 who had been exposed to COVID-19. The V gene is TRBV29-1, the J gene TRBJ1-1; perhaps TRBD1 as D (5 bases). The CDR3 spells CSVETGGGTEAFF. In nucleotides, the CDR3 is TGCAGCGTTGAAACCGGGGGAGGCACTGAAGCTTTCTTT.